This TCR beta chain appears in the sequencing data of a study of T cell clones after liver transplantation. Here immunoSEQ multiplex PCR was the method, and the copy in TCRdb shows in-frame clones only, minus some. The sample yields about 74,000 clones, 80% seen once. Germline-derived CDR1 and CDR2 are MNHNS and SASEGT. The CDR3 length is 10 residues. Trimming removed 6 bases from V and 4 bases from J, with 3 bases in between. V and J are TRBV6-1 and TRBJ2-5, with D hard to call. The receptor was isolated from a human donor who received a liver transplant. Sequences were derived from CD4+ T cells from blood, sampled before liver transplant. The CDR3 protein is CASRGETQYF. The CDR3, as DNA: TGTGCCAGCAGGGGAGAGACCCAGTACTTC.